A single TCR beta chain is shown here with its context. TCRdb's table, derived via immunoSEQ multiplex PCR, lists solely in-frame clones and lacks some. The sample lists about 160,000 clones; more than 70% were seen once. The source of the sample is a study of blood T cell repertoires in COVID-19. CDR3 size: 13 residues. Germline V gene data show CDR1 as ENHRY and CDR2 as SYGVKD. Trimming took off 6 bases at V and 1 base at J, with 7 bases between the two ends. The J gene is TRBJ2-1, the V gene TRBV10-3; D call uncertain. This sequence was found in a man aged 40-55 years who had recovered from COVID-19. Source material: PBMCs or T cells enriched from blood (not recorded which). The CDR3 here is CAIRRVSYNEQFF. For the CDR3, the DNA is TGTGCCATCAGGAGAGTTTCCTACAATGAGCAGTTCTTC.